This T cell receptor beta chain was recovered during a study of CD8+ T cells in alopecia areata. Study context: The authors scored treated patients' severity by affected scalp percentage.

After isolation, RNA underwent reverse transcription to generate cDNA as the sequencing template. Sequencing used immunoSEQ multiplex PCR; TCRdb keeps in-frame clones, though not all of them. The data contain tens of thousands of clones, about 71% of them seen just once; the ten biggest clones take up approximately 15%. This CDR3 spans 13 amino acids. The germline CDR1 and CDR2 sequences are MNHEY and SVGAGI. V lost 2 bases and J 2 bases, leaving 6 bases between the germline ends. Treatment reported: oral pan-JAK inhibitor, 5-10 mg twice daily. The genes are TRBV6-5 and TRBJ1-2, with D hard to call. Sequences were derived from CD8+ T cells sorted from blood, sampled around week 44, from a patient treated with tofacitinib. This clonotype was sampled from a human donor with alopecia areata. For the CDR3, the DNA is TGTGCCAGCAGTTACGGCCTCAACTATGGCTACACCTTC. Amino acid sequence: CASSYGLNYGYTF.